A selection of T cell receptor beta chains follows, all from one sample in a study of Ad26.COV2.S vaccination and SARS-CoV-2 variants. Assay used: immunoSEQ multiplex PCR; TCRdb lists only in-frame clones, some missing. The sample consists of about 350,000 clones, around 84% of them appearing once. Here the sequenced sample was peripheral blood, taken in a trial of Ad26.COV2.S vaccine versus placebo. Receptor source: a person between 18 and 65 years old who received the Ad26.COV2.S COVID-19 vaccine or a placebo. The CDR3 runs from the conserved cysteine through the conserved F or W. D genes are given only for firm matches. Some rows have no size entry. The others give once, few or many, or a class for an expanded clone.

j_gene,d_gene,abundance,v_gene,CDR3nt,CDR3aa
TRBJ2-7,NA,NA,TRBV6-5,TGTGCCAGCAGTATCGGCGTACTTGGCTACGAGCAGTACTTC,CASSIGVLGYEQYF
TRBJ1-2,NA,few,TRBV19,TGTGCCAGTAGTATGGAGGGCAGGAGTAACTATGGCTACACCTTC,CASSMEGRSNYGYTF
TRBJ2-7,NA,once,TRBV6-5,TGTGCCAGCAGTTACTCGATCGGGGCTGCCTACGAGCAGTACTTC,CASSYSIGAAYEQYF
TRBJ2-5,NA,NA,TRBV7-2,TGTGCCAGCAGCTTTCACAGGGCAGAGACCCAGTACTTC,CASSFHRAETQYF
TRBJ1-6,NA,NA,TRBV24-1,TGTGCCACCAGTGATAATCGACCGATGACGGGCTCACCCCTCCACTTT,CATSDNRPMTGSPLHF
TRBJ2-1,NA,NA,TRBV2,TGTGCCAGCAGTGAACACCCCTACAATGAGCAGTTCTTC,CASSEHPYNEQFF
TRBJ2-5,NA,NA,TRBV6-5,TGTGCCAGCAGTTCAGTCGGGGGAAGACAAGAGACCCAGTACTTC,CASSSVGGRQETQYF
TRBJ1-4,TRBD1,NA,TRBV10-3,TGTGCCATCGGACAGGGGTCAACTAATGAAAAACTGTTTTTT,CAIGQGSTNEKLFF
TRBJ2-1,NA,NA,TRBV7-9,TGTGCCAGCAGCTTAGGATCGATCCACAATGAGCAGTTCTTC,CASSLGSIHNEQFF
TRBJ1-2,NA,many,TRBV7-2,TGTGCCAGCAGCGAACCCCCAGACTATGGCTACACCTTC,CASSEPPDYGYTF
TRBJ1-2,NA,NA,TRBV6-5,TGTGCCAGCAGTCCCGGACACTCGAACTATGGCTACACCTTC,CASSPGHSNYGYTF
TRBJ1-2,NA,NA,TRBV25-1,TGTGCCAGCAGTGGGTTTGGGGACGGCTACACCTTC,CASSGFGDGYTF
TRBJ2-7,NA,once,TRBV5-1,TGCGCCAGCAGCGGGGGGGACAGTTTTTCCCACGAGCAGTACTTC,CASSGGDSFSHEQYF
TRBJ2-1,TRBD1,NA,TRBV18,TGTGCCAGCTCACTAGGGACAGGGAGCTCCTACAATGAGCAGTTCTTC,CASSLGTGSSYNEQFF
TRBJ2-2,NA,NA,TRBV2,TGTGCCAGCAGGGAAATAACAGGGGACTACACCGGGGAGCTGTTTTTT,CASREITGDYTGELFF
TRBJ2-7,NA,NA,TRBV7-9,TGTGCCAGCAGCAAGGGCGGCGAGCAGTACTTC,CASSKGGEQYF
TRBJ2-1,TRBD1,NA,TRBV9,TGTGCCAGCAGCGTAGAGGGGGCAGGGCCCGGGGAGCAGTTCTTC,CASSVEGAGPGEQFF